The clone carrying this T cell receptor (beta chain) was observed a few times. Other DNA sequences of this sample code for an identical CDR3. No patient received treatment before thyroid surgery. This sample was included in a study of metastatic and nonmetastatic thyroid tumors. This CDR3 spans 15 amino acids. V lost 0 bases and J lost 6, with 12 bases in between. Germline V lookup: CDR1 GTSNPN, CDR2 SVGIG (reference sequence). Using MiXCR, TCRdb reanalyzed the PCR reads. The sample shows tens of thousands of clones, around half of them seen only once. The V call is TRBV30, the J call TRBJ1-6; tentatively, D is TRBD1 (5 bases). Sequencing was done on a sample of tumor tissue. The clonotype was recovered from a male donor with papillary thyroid cancer or a benign thyroid nodule (not recorded which). Some clones in this sample may be carry-over from other donors' samples. CDR3 in amino acids: CAWSVLPGLNSPLHF. Written as DNA, the CDR3 is TGTGCCTGGAGTGTTCTGCCAGGGCTTAATTCACCCCTCCACTTT.